These 21 T cell receptor beta chains were sequenced from one sample in a study of T cell repertoires in cytomegalovirus infection. In TCRdb, the reads were re-called with MiXCR into one record per CDR3 protein. Among more than 500,000 distinct CDR3 sequences, approximately 15% were seen once, and the ten largest hold about 24%. Material: CD8+ T cells from PBMCs. These receptors were obtained from a human donor in good health (CMV status not recorded). Some clones in this sample may be carry-over from other donors' samples.

This clonotype showed up just a few times. The V and J genes are TRBV24-1 and TRBJ2-7, with 7 bases fitting TRBD1. The CDR3 loop spans 14 amino acids. Germline assignment: CDR1 KGHDR and CDR2 SFDVKD. Unmatched junction bases numbered 4, after V lost 5 bases and J lost 1 base. CDR3 loop: CATSGTGESYEQYF. For the CDR3, the DNA is TGTGCCACCAGTGGCACAGGGGAATCCTACGAGCAGTACTTC.

The rearrangement links TRBV3-1 to TRBJ1-1; D possibly corresponds to TRBD1 (6 bases). The CDR3 runs to 14 residues. V was shortened by 2 bases and J by 4 bases, with 11 bases between the two germline ends. The germline CDR1 and CDR2 sequences are LGHDT and YNNKEL (reference sequence). In DNA form, the CDR3 reads TGTGCCAGCAGCCAAACAGGGCGGTTCACTGAAGCTTTCTTT. It yields the protein CASSQTGRFTEAFF.

This clonotype showed up many times. One junction end does not reproduce the germline sequence, and a read error may be involved. The CDR3 DNA reads as TGTGCCAGCAGTTTAGCGGGAGGAACCTACAATGAGCAGTTCTTC. Its protein product is CASSLAGGTYNEQFF. This chain connects TRBV7-6 to TRBJ2-1; 10 positions match TRBD2. The CDR3 extends over 15 amino acids. From germline, CDR1 is SGHVS and CDR2 FNYEAQ. Combining the CDR3 with reference TRBV7-6 and TRBJ2-1 gives the whole variable domain GAGVSQSPRYKVTKRGQDVALRCDPISGHVSLYWYRQALGQGPEFLTYFNYEAQQDKSGLPNDRFSAERPEGSISTLTIQRTEQRDSAMYRCASSLAGGTYNEQFFGPGTRLTVL.

The sample holds a few counts of this clonotype. This chain joins TRBV19 and TRBJ1-5; D possibly corresponds to TRBD1 (5 bases). V shed 4 bases and J shed 7 bases, with 17 bases lying between them. The germline CDR1 and CDR2 sequences are LNHDA and SQIVND (reference sequence). The length of the CDR3 is 15 residues. In nucleotides, the CDR3 is TGTGCCAGTAGTAGAGGCAGGGAAATGTTGCAGCCCCAGCATTTT. Its protein is CASSRGREMLQPQHF.

This sequence joins TRBV11-2 and TRBJ1-6, with D possibly TRBD1 on 6 matching bases. This CDR3 is 15 amino acids long. Per germline, CDR1 SGHAT and CDR2 FQNNGV. V was shortened by 1 base and J by 9 bases, with 13 bases between the two germline ends. The CDR3 DNA is TGTGCCAGCAGCTTAGGGGGGGGCACACCTTCACCCCTCCACTTT. This codes for CASSLGGGTPSPLHF.

The rearrangement uses TRBV10-3 and TRBJ1-1; possible D gene TRBD1, 6 bases. The ends were cut back, 0 bases at V and 2 bases at J, with 10 bases in the middle. The CDR3 sequence is 15 residues long. Germline V gene lookup returns CDR1 ENHRY and CDR2 SYGVKD. The CDR3 bases are TGTGCCATCAGTGAGTCTCGACAGGCAAACACTGAAGCTTTCTTT. It codes for CAISESRQANTEAFF.

This clonotype has ten or more counts. V gene TRBV11-2 combines with J gene TRBJ2-5, with D possibly being TRBD1 (5 bases). CDR1 is SGHAT and CDR2 is FQNNGV in the germline V gene. V was cut by 4 bases and J by 0 bases, with 18 bases left in between. There are 17 residues in the CDR3. The CDR3 nucleotides are TGTGCCAGCAGCTGGTTATACAGGCCATCATACCAAGAGACCCAGTACTTC. It encodes CASSWLYRPSYQETQYF.

This clonotype was found many times. The chain joins TRBV6-6 to TRBJ1-4; D gene uncertain. Between the trimmed V and J ends, which lost 2 bases and 2 bases, there was a span of 9 bases. In germline, CDR1 is MNHNY, CDR2 SVGAGI (reference sequence). The CDR3 spans 15 residues. CDR3 DNA sequence: TGTGCCAGCAGTTACGTCGGAGGGACTAATGAAAAACTGTTTTTT. Translating it yields CASSYVGGTNEKLFF.

This clonotype was detected once. The chain links TRBV6-1 to TRBJ2-7; 12 bases are shared with TRBD2. V lost 2 bases and J lost 6; bases outside the gene matches: 5. Germline V gene lookup returns CDR1 MNHNS and CDR2 SASEGT. The CDR3 covers 15 residues. DNA for the CDR3: TGTGCCAGCAGTGAACTAGCGGGAGGGTGGTGCGAGCAGTACTTC. This gives the protein CASSELAGGWCEQYF.

This clonotype has ten or more counts. The rearrangement joins TRBV6-5 to TRBJ1-2; the D gene is possibly TRBD1 (5 bases). The CDR3 is 14 residues long. Trimming removed 5 bases from V and 3 bases from J, with 13 bases in between. Germline-derived CDR1 and CDR2 are MNHEY and SVGAGI. In nucleotides, the CDR3 is TGTGCCAGCAGTACTCGTGACAGATACTATGGCTACACCTTC. Amino acids: CASSTRDRYYGYTF.

This clonotype was counted many times. V and J are TRBV12-3 or TRBV12-4 and TRBJ2-7; D is uncertain. The length of the CDR3 is 15 residues. Trimming removed 4 bases from V and 0 bases from J, with 13 bases in between. CDR3 in DNA: TGTGCCAGCAGTTGGTCAGGTGATAGCTCCTACGAGCAGTACTTC. Encoded protein: CASSWSGDSSYEQYF.

Turning to this clonotype: Given a much more abundant clone one base away, this may be a read error. The chain combines TRBV14 with TRBJ2-7; TRBD1 matches at 7 bases. J gave up 5 bases and V 1 base, and 5 bases lay outside the gene matches. Looked up from germline, CDR1 is SGHDN and CDR2 is FVKESK. The CDR3 spans 14 residues. The CDR3 sequence is CASSQAGQPNEQYF. The CDR3 DNA follows: TGTGCCAGCAGCCAAGCGGGACAGCCCAACGAGCAGTACTTC.

The rearrangement uses TRBV3-1 and TRBJ2-3; 10 nucleotides agree with TRBD2. The CDR3 is 17 residues long. Trimming took 0 bases from V and 1 from J; bases not matched to a gene: 4. The germline gives CDR1 LGHDT, CDR2 YNNKEL (reference sequence). CDR3 in amino acids: CASSQDILAGGTDTQYF. CDR3 in DNA: TGTGCCAGCAGCCAAGATATCCTAGCGGGGGGCACAGATACGCAGTATTTT.

This clonotype was seen at least ten times. The chain employs TRBV10-3 and TRBJ2-2, with TRBD2 matching 9 bases. Germline V gene lookup returns CDR1 ENHRY and CDR2 SYGVKD. CDR3 length: 16 amino acids. V was pared by 3 bases and J by 0 bases, with 2 bases of the junction left unmatched. CDR3 loop: CAISELAGTNTGELFF. CDR3 coding DNA: TGTGCCATCAGTGAACTAGCGGGTACGAACACCGGGGAGCTGTTTTTT.

This clonotype was seen ten or more times. This chain uses TRBV11-2 with TRBJ2-7; 7 bases align to TRBD2. The CDR3 consists of 13 residues. Germline loops: CDR1 SGHAT, CDR2 FQNNGV. V gave up 5 bases and J gave up 2 bases; unmatched junction bases: 3. Here the CDR3 DNA reads TGTGCCAGCAGCCCTGGGGGGGCCTACGAGCAGTACTTC. It translates to CASSPGGAYEQYF.

There are many counts of this clonotype. The chain has TRBV7-8 and TRBJ2-4; 9 bases match TRBD1. The CDR3 length is 16 residues. Germline V gene sequence: CDR1 SGHVS, CDR2 FQNEAQ. Losses at the gene ends were 4 bases for V and 0 bases for J; bases not matched to a gene: 4. CDR3: CASSSRTGVAKNIQYF. The CDR3 nucleotides read TGTGCCAGCAGCTCCCGGACAGGGGTAGCCAAAAACATTCAGTACTTC.

The chain joins TRBV3-1 to TRBJ2-1; TRBD2 matches at 8 bases. Germline assignment: CDR1 LGHDT and CDR2 YNNKEL (reference sequence). This CDR3 spans 13 amino acids. The trim removed 6 bases at V and 8 bases at J, leaving 6 bases unmatched. CDR3 loop: CASSQTSEDEQFF. The CDR3 nucleotides read TGTGCCAGCAGTCAGACTAGCGAGGATGAGCAGTTCTTC.

About this clonotype itself: A read error may be the cause here, since a much bigger clone is one base away. The V call is TRBV7-4, the J call TRBJ1-4, with D tentatively TRBD1 (5 bases). CDR3 size: 15 residues. Germline values: CDR1 SGHVT, CDR2 SQSDAQ. The CDR3 is CARSFGGRTNEKLFF. The CDR3 nucleotides read TGTGCCAGAAGCTTCGGGGGACGAACTAATGAAAAACTGTTTTTT.

This clonotype was seen only a few times. The gene calls are TRBV25-1 and TRBJ1-1; 8 bases are a match to TRBD1. CDR1 and CDR2 (germline): MGHDK, SYGVNS. The CDR3 consists of 15 residues. The trim removed 3 bases at V and 5 bases at J, leaving 8 bases unmatched. The CDR3 bases are TGTGCCAGCAGTGAGGACCGTTACAGGGGGACTGAAGCTTTCTTT. This sequence encodes CASSEDRYRGTEAFF. The full variable domain, in which reference TRBV25-1 and TRBJ1-1 provide the parts outside the CDR3, is EADIYQTPRYLVIGTGKKITLECSQTMGHDKMYWYQQDPGMELHLIHYSYGVNSTEKGDLSSESTVSRIRTEHFPLTLESARPSHTSQYLCASSEDRYRGTEAFFGQGTRLTVV.

The sample holds one count of this clonotype. The chain combines TRBV13 with TRBJ2-2; the D is unclear. The CDR3 contains 14 residues. Germline V CDR1 and CDR2: PRHDT, FYEKMQ (reference sequence). V gave up 5 bases and J gave up 3 bases, with 10 bases separating them. The CDR3: CASSGLEDTGELFF. Written as DNA, the CDR3 is TGTGCCAGCAGCGGCCTTGAGGACACCGGGGAGCTGTTTTTT.

Ten or more counts support this clonotype. The gene calls are TRBV7-9 and TRBJ2-6; D may be TRBD1 (7 bases). The CDR3 is 17 amino acids. CDR1 and CDR2 (germline): SEHNR, FQNEAQ (reference sequence). The V end lost 7 bases, the J end lost 0 bases, and 16 bases lay between the germline ends. CDR3 region: CASTGAGGSSGANVLTF. DNA of the CDR3: TGTGCCAGCACTGGGGCAGGGGGGAGCTCTGGGGCCAACGTCCTGACTTTC. Together with reference TRBV7-9 and TRBJ2-6, the CDR3 gives the full variable domain: DTGVSQNPRHKITKRGQNVTFRCDPISEHNRLYWYRQTLGQGPEFLTYFQNEAQLEKSRLLSDRFSAERPKGSFSTLEIQRTEQGDSAMYLCASTGAGGSSGANVLTFGAGSRLTVL.